The TCR beta chain described here comes from a study of blood T cell repertoires in COVID-19. V gave up 3 bases and J gave up 10 bases, with 10 bases separating them. This CDR3 has 13 amino acids. CDR1 and CDR2 (germline): SGHTA, FQGNSA. Libraries were prepared by immunoSEQ multiplex PCR; TCRdb keeps only in-frame clonotypes and omits some of them. This table holds 310,000 or so clones, around nine tenths found once. Sequencing input: peripheral blood. The receptor was isolated from a woman in her thirties with COVID-19, enrolled during active disease. The chain couples TRBV7-2 to TRBJ1-6; tentative D call: TRBD1 (5 bases). CDR3 DNA: TGTGCCAGCAGCTTTTCGGGACTATCACCCCTCCACTTT. It translates to CASSFSGLSPLHF.